A single sample is the source of the 8 T cell receptor beta chains below, sequenced in a study of blood T cell repertoires in COVID-19. Data came from immunoSEQ multiplex PCR; TCRdb stores just in-frame clones and leaves some out. This table holds 160,000 or so clones, roughly 85% found once. The sequenced material came from PBMCs or T cells enriched from blood (not recorded which). All receptors come from a man aged 60 to 75 who had recovered from COVID-19.

This chain links TRBV29-1 with TRBJ2-1; weak D call: TRBD1 (6 bases). Germline V lookup: CDR1 SQVTM, CDR2 ANQGSEA. This CDR3 is built from 11 residues. With 6 bases removed from V and 9 bases from J, the gap between germline ends came to 12 bases. CDR3 sequence reads: CSVHRVGEQFF. In DNA, the CDR3 is TGCAGCGTCCACAGGGTCGGTGAGCAGTTCTTC.

V and J are TRBV10-3 and TRBJ2-2; D might be TRBD2 (6 bases). This CDR3 contains 16 residues. Germline CDR1 and CDR2: ENHRY and SYGVKD. V was clipped by 5 bases and J by 0 bases, with 13 bases between them. In DNA form, the CDR3 reads TGTGCCATCAGTTCCCCCGGGAGCACGAACACCGGGGAGCTGTTTTTT. Its protein product is CAISSPGSTNTGELFF.

The chain uses TRBV21-1 and TRBJ2-5; the D call TRBD2 from the table was never checked on the DNA. TRBV21-1 is termed a pseudogene. The CDR3 sequence is 13 residues long. CDR3 coding DNA: TGTGCCAGCAGGGAGGGAGTAGAGGAGACCCAGTACTTC. Residues: CASREGVEETQYF.

The rearrangement joins TRBV5-1 to TRBJ1-1; the match to TRBD1 covers 9 bases. The germline CDR1 and CDR2 sequences are SGHRS and YFSETQ. The CDR3 length is 14 residues. The trim removed 4 bases at V and 4 bases at J, leaving 5 bases unmatched. CDR3 loop: CASSEGQGSTEAFF. In DNA, the CDR3 is TGCGCCAGCAGCGAAGGACAGGGGAGCACTGAAGCTTTCTTT. The complete variable domain, with remaining parts taken from reference TRBV5-1 and TRBJ1-1, reads KAGVTQTPRYLIKTRGQQVTLSCSPISGHRSVSWYQQTPGQGLQFLFEYFSETQRNKGNFPGRFSGRQFSNSRSEMNVSTLELGDSALYLCASSEGQGSTEAFFGQGTRLTVV.

The V and J genes are TRBV6-1 and TRBJ2-5, with 7 nucleotides matching TRBD1. Germline assignment: CDR1 MNHNS and CDR2 SASEGT. With V trimmed by 3 bases and J by 4 bases, 2 bases remained unmatched. CDR3 size: 13 residues. CDR3 sequence: CASSEDRPETQYF. CDR3 nucleotide sequence: TGTGCCAGCAGTGAGGACAGGCCAGAGACCCAGTACTTC.

The chain combines TRBV7-8 with TRBJ1-1; D possibly corresponds to TRBD1 (6 bases). Germline-derived CDR1 and CDR2 are SGHVS and FQNEAQ. The V and J ends lost 1 base and 5 bases respectively, with 17 bases between them. The CDR3 length is 16 residues. CDR3 DNA sequence: TGTGCCAGCAGCTTAGATCAGGGGCCTTTGGGAACTGAAGCTTTCTTT. This sequence encodes CASSLDQGPLGTEAFF.

For the CDR3, the DNA is TGTGCCAGCAGCTTACAGGGAACTAACACTGAAGCTTTCTTT. It specifies CASSLQGTNTEAFF. The genes are TRBV7-3 and TRBJ1-1, with TRBD1 as a possible D gene (5 bases). The CDR3 extends over 14 amino acids. Deletions cut 2 bases from V and 2 bases from J, with 9 bases between. Germline V gene data show CDR1 as SGHTA and CDR2 as FQGTGA. Looking up the rest from reference TRBV7-3 and TRBJ1-1 gives the full variable domain: GAGVSQTPSNKVTEKGKYVELRCDPISGHTALYWYRQSLGQGPEFLIYFQGTGAADDSGLPNDRFFAVRPEGSVSTLKIQRTERGDSAVYLCASSLQGTNTEAFFGQGTRLTVV.

The rearrangement joins TRBV6-5 to TRBJ1-1; 7 nucleotides agree with TRBD1. The V segment lost 7 bases and the J segment 1 base; nucleotides outside the gene matches: 6. Per the germline V gene, CDR1 is MNHEY and CDR2 is SVGAGI. CDR3 length: 14 residues. The CDR3 bases are TGTGCCAGCAATCCCAGGGGGACGAACACTGAAGCTTTCTTT. Its translation: CASNPRGTNTEAFF.